This T cell receptor (beta chain) stems from a study of naive and memory T cell subsets. The CDR3 spans 13 residues. V lost 7 bases to trimming and J lost 2 bases; unmatched junction nucleotides: 3. Four PCR rounds used nested alpha and beta constant region primers plus the SP2 primer. Alpha and beta constant region primers primed reverse transcription for blood and skin samples. In TCRdb, the 5' RACE reads were re-called with MiXCR into one record per CDR3 protein. The sample contains over 45,000 distinct CDR3 sequences, around 7.3% of which appear only once. The library had UMIs added by 3' ligation of an oligonucleotide to TCR cDNA. Adult healthy volunteers gave 2.5 ml peripheral blood for whole-blood RNA.

This chain uses TRBV12-3 or TRBV12-4 with TRBJ2-5; 8 nucleotides line up with TRBD2. The origin of this receptor is a female donor in good health. CDR3 bases: TGTGCCAGCACCGGGGGGGGGCAAGAGACCCAGTACTTC. Its protein product is CASTGGGQETQYF.